This T cell receptor (beta chain) was identified in a study of Graves' ophthalmopathy and Graves' hyperthyroidism. RNA transcripts served as template for amplifying TCR beta CDR3 sequences. The first-round RT-PCR employed HTBI primers together with the Qiagen OneStep RT-PCR kit. A multiplex PCR was then performed as the second round. One entry per CDR3 protein, called by TCRdb with MiXCR from the multiplex PCR reads. This sample has about 230,000 distinct CDR3 sequences, with about 47% found just once. This CDR3 contains 14 residues. Germline values: CDR1 WSHSY, CDR2 SAAADI. Trimming left V 4 bases short and J 7 bases short, with 17 bases between.

The receptor was derived from an adult man with Graves' ophthalmopathy. The gene calls are TRBV10-2 and TRBJ2-7, with D perhaps TRBD2 (6 bases). Input material: peripheral blood. The DNA for the CDR3 is TGCGCCAGCAGTGCACGGACTATAAACAATGAGCAGTACTTC. The encoded protein is CASSARTINNEQYF.